These 22 T cell receptor beta chains share one sample of origin, sequenced in a study of CD8 T cells in ankylosing spondylitis. TCRdb re-called the 5' RACE reads with MiXCR, one entry per CDR3 protein. The repertoire consists of fewer than 500,000 distinct CDR3 sequences, with under 25% occurring once and the leading ten covering 16%. Their recognized antigens are unknown. Study-level findings and limits: Made up of about eight highly homologous variants, a TCR beta motif appeared characteristic of ankylosing spondylitis blood.

Sequenced input: blood, either unsorted or a sorted T cell fraction (not recorded which). The receptor set was obtained from a male donor with ankylosing spondylitis.

The V gene is TRBV7-1, the J gene TRBJ2-1, with 9 bases aligning to TRBD1. TRBV7-1 belongs to the ORF category, with a function that is uncertain. J lost 9 bases, V lost 3 bases, and 6 bases had no gene match. The CDR3 is made up of 14 amino acids. Written as DNA, the CDR3 is TGTGCCAGCAGCTCCGGGGTACAGGGGGCTGAGCAGTTCTTC. Protein sequence: CASSSGVQGAEQFF.

V is TRBV24-1 and J is TRBJ1-5; D gene ambiguous. Germline lookup yields CDR1 KGHDR and CDR2 SFDVKD. The CDR3 is 15 residues long. Trimming took 4 bases from V and 4 from J, leaving 13 bases between them. CDR3 sequence: CATSDHTRGNQPQHF. As DNA, the CDR3 is TGTGCCACCAGTGACCACACCCGGGGTAATCAGCCCCAGCATTTT.

This clonotype occurred a few times. The chain employs TRBV5-4 and TRBJ2-7, with a weak D call TRBD1 (5 bases). The CDR3 spans 14 residues. Per germline, CDR1 SGHNT and CDR2 YYREEE (reference sequence). V lost 5 bases and J lost 3, with 15 bases in between. The CDR3 bases are TGTGCCAGCAGGTCGCAGGGTTTGGGCTACGAGCAGTACTTC. Translated, it gives CASRSQGLGYEQYF.

This clonotype showed up many times. V and J are TRBV12-3 or TRBV12-4 and TRBJ2-3; 7 bases fit TRBD1. The CDR3 has 13 amino acids. V shed 6 bases, J shed 4 bases, and the junction held 4 bases outside the gene matches. CDR3 region: CASRRQGPDTQYF. The CDR3 nucleotides are TGTGCCAGCAGGAGACAGGGCCCAGATACGCAGTATTTT.

This CDR3 reads CASSPGHPGPYEQYF. Here the CDR3 DNA reads TGCGCCAGCAGCCCGGGACATCCGGGACCCTACGAGCAGTACTTC. The rearrangement joins TRBV5-1 to TRBJ2-7; the D gene is possibly TRBD1 (6 bases). Looked up from germline, CDR1 is SGHRS and CDR2 is YFSETQ. The V gene lost 4 bases and the J gene lost 2 bases, with 16 bases spanning the gap. The CDR3 runs to 15 residues.

V usage is TRBV18 and J usage is TRBJ2-7; D remains ambiguous. V was cut by 9 bases and J by 5 bases, with 20 bases left in between. Germline CDR1 is KGHSH and CDR2 is LQKENI. The CDR3 has 14 amino acids. The CDR3 loop is CASSAGYPPDEQYF. For the CDR3, the DNA is TGTGCCAGTTCGGCAGGATACCCTCCCGACGAGCAGTACTTC.

This clonotype was seen only a few times. The chain recombines TRBV24-1 with TRBJ1-1; 7 positions match TRBD1. From germline, CDR1 is KGHDR and CDR2 SFDVKD. V gave up 9 bases and J gave up 1 base; unmatched junction bases: 4. This CDR3 has 13 amino acids. CDR3 in amino acids: CATATGRNTEAFF. As DNA, the CDR3 is TGTGCCACCGCGACAGGGAGGAACACTGAAGCTTTCTTT.

This clonotype has a handful of counts. This sequence joins TRBV6-2 or TRBV6-3 and TRBJ2-3, with 7 positions matching TRBD2. Germline loops: CDR1 MNHEY, CDR2 SVGEGT. V dropped 6 bases and J dropped 3; count of bases not matched to a gene: 12. CDR3 length: 16 residues. The CDR3 region is CASSRSLARGTDTQYF. CDR3 in DNA: TGTGCCAGCAGCCGCTCACTAGCGAGGGGTACAGATACGCAGTATTTT.

The table lists this clonotype with many counts. CDR3 residues: CSVEVGGRTDLWGDNEQFF. CDR3 nucleotides: TGCAGCGTTGAAGTAGGAGGGCGGACGGATTTGTGGGGCGACAATGAGCAGTTCTTC. The gene calls are TRBV29-1 and TRBJ2-1; D perhaps matches TRBD2 (6 bases). The CDR3 runs 19 residues. Between the trimmed V and J ends, which lost 1 base and 5 bases, there was a span of 27 bases. Germline V gives CDR1 SQVTM, CDR2 ANQGSEA.

The gene calls are TRBV3-1 and TRBJ2-7, with 10 bases identical to TRBD2. Trimming took 5 bases from V and 7 from J; bases not matched to a gene: 11. This CDR3 has 15 residues. Germline V gene sequence: CDR1 LGHDT, CDR2 YNNKEL (reference sequence). The CDR3 reads CASSLTSGSPWEQYF. CDR3 DNA sequence: TGTGCCAGCAGCTTGACTAGCGGGTCCCCTTGGGAGCAGTACTTC.

V is TRBV24-1 and J is TRBJ2-1; 7 nucleotides line up with TRBD1. The V segment lost 0 bases and the J segment 0 bases; nucleotides outside the gene matches: 1. This CDR3 comprises 16 residues. Germline CDR1 is KGHDR and CDR2 is SFDVKD. The DNA of the CDR3 is TGTGCCACCAGTGATTTGAGACAGGGCTCCTACAATGAGCAGTTCTTC. The encoded protein is CATSDLRQGSYNEQFF.

The rearrangement joins TRBV29-1 to TRBJ2-5; D is uncertain. Germline V CDR1 and CDR2: SQVTM, ANQGSEA. V lost 6 bases and J lost 2, with 16 bases in between. The CDR3 has 14 amino acids. The CDR3 is CSVLSDILQETQYF. CDR3 bases: TGCAGCGTGCTTTCAGATATTCTTCAAGAGACCCAGTACTTC.

This clonotype came up a few times. This chain links TRBV28 with TRBJ2-7, with 9 positions matching TRBD1. Germline-derived CDR1 and CDR2 are MDHEN and SYDVKM. The CDR3 loop spans 17 amino acids. Losses at the gene ends were 7 bases for V and 7 bases for J; bases not matched to a gene: 20. The CDR3 reads CASTFMGWGQGRMEQYF. CDR3 bases: TGTGCCAGCACCTTTATGGGGTGGGGACAGGGAAGGATGGAGCAGTACTTC.

A note on this clonotype: Relative to the germline gene, one junction end is altered; a read error may explain this. This sequence joins TRBV6-6 and TRBJ2-7; possible D gene TRBD1, 6 bases. Germline V gene data show CDR1 as MNHNY and CDR2 as SVGAGI (reference sequence). The CDR3 has 12 amino acids. The CDR3, as DNA: TGTGCCAGCAGTCCAGGGGCCTATGAGCAGTACTTC. It encodes CASSPGAYEQYF.

The V gene is TRBV10-3, the J gene TRBJ2-5; 7 bases align to TRBD2. CDR3 size: 13 residues. V trimming: 7 bases; J trimming: 4 bases; junction bases outside the gene matches: 6. From germline, CDR1 is ENHRY and CDR2 SYGVKD. In DNA, the CDR3 is TGTGCCATCACGGCCGGGAGGACAGAGACCCAGTACTTC. It encodes CAITAGRTETQYF.

The chain uses TRBV29-1 and TRBJ1-1; no definite D call. The CDR3 contains 14 residues. V was cut by 4 bases and J by 0 bases, with 12 bases left in between. Germline V gives CDR1 SQVTM, CDR2 ANQGSEA. CDR3 nucleotide sequence: TGCAGCGTTGGTAAAGGGTTTATGAACACTGAAGCTTTCTTT. Its protein product is CSVGKGFMNTEAFF.

The chain carries TRBV15 and TRBJ2-7, with 13 bases lining up with TRBD2. The V gene's germline CDR1 is LNHNV and CDR2 YYDKDF (reference sequence). This CDR3 region has 17 residues. The ends lost 0 bases at V and 4 bases at J; junction bases unmatched: 6. The CDR3 sequence is CATSREARTSGGYEQYF. The CDR3 DNA is TGTGCCACCAGCAGAGAGGCCCGGACTAGCGGGGGATACGAGCAGTACTTC.

This chain joins TRBV5-6 and TRBJ2-3; D is unresolved. CDR1 SGHDT and CDR2 YYEEEE come from the germline V gene. The CDR3 has 15 amino acids. Trimming removed 2 bases from V and 2 bases from J, with 12 bases in between. CDR3 loop: CASSFGWADTDTQYF. DNA for the CDR3: TGTGCCAGCAGCTTCGGGTGGGCAGACACAGATACGCAGTATTTT.

The gene calls are TRBV9 and TRBJ2-6; D is undetermined. Germline-derived CDR1 and CDR2 are SGDLS and YYNGEE. This CDR3 has 15 amino acids. With 3 bases removed from V and 6 bases from J, the gap between germline ends came to 13 bases. The CDR3 nucleotides are TGTGCCAGCAGCGCCAGACTGCTGGCGGCCAACGTCCTGACTTTC. This gives the protein CASSARLLAANVLTF. The full variable domain, its missing parts supplied by reference TRBV9 and TRBJ2-6, is DSGVTQTPKHLITATGQRVTLRCSPRSGDLSVYWYQQSLDQGLQFLIQYYNGEERAKGNILERFSAQQFPDLHSELNLSSLELGDSALYFCASSARLLAANVLTFGAGSRLTVL.

This sequence joins TRBV29-1 and TRBJ2-5; 9 positions agree with TRBD1. Per germline, CDR1 SQVTM and CDR2 ANQGSEA. This CDR3 comprises 13 residues. Trimming cost V 3 bases and J 5 bases; bases outside gene matches: 4. CDR3 DNA sequence: TGCAGCGTTGATTACAGGGGGCGGGAGACCCAGTACTTC. The encoded protein is CSVDYRGRETQYF.

The gene calls are TRBV7-9 and TRBJ2-1, with D uncertain. CDR3 length: 13 amino acids. The germline V gene has CDR1 SEHNR and CDR2 FQNEAQ (reference sequence). Trimming removed 5 bases at V and 6 bases at J, with 11 bases between. CDR3 coding DNA: TGTGCCAGCAGCCGCCCAGACCTCAATGAGCAGTTCTTC. Protein sequence: CASSRPDLNEQFF.

There are a few counts of this clonotype. The chain links TRBV7-3 to TRBJ2-7; the D is unclear. The CDR3 length is 15 residues. The germline V gene encodes CDR1 SGHTA and CDR2 FQGTGA. Trimming removed 3 bases from V and 0 bases from J, with 12 bases in between. The CDR3 DNA reads as TGTGCCAGCAGCTTGAAGGCAGCAACCTCCTACGAGCAGTACTTC. Amino acids: CASSLKAATSYEQYF. The whole variable domain, remainder taken from reference TRBV7-3 and TRBJ2-7, is GAGVSQTPSNKVTEKGKYVELRCDPISGHTALYWYRQSLGQGPEFLIYFQGTGAADDSGLPNDRFFAVRPEGSVSTLKIQRTERGDSAVYLCASSLKAATSYEQYFGPGTRLTVT.